What follows is one TCR beta chain and its context. The antigen is not known. This sample stems from a study of T cell repertoires in cytomegalovirus infection. Study context: As its CMV epitopes, the study selected recently identified HLA-C-restricted and well-studied HLA-B-restricted targets. Evidence of both CMV infection and a matching HLA type came from public TCR beta signatures.

Study-wide results and limits: HLA-C-restricted CMV-specific TCR beta clonotypes prevailed in the ex vivo response. Individuals carrying CMV plus the relevant HLA were identified by cumulative frequency of public TCR beta families.

Per the germline V gene, CDR1 is SNHLY and CDR2 is FYNNEI. The J segment lost 3 bases and the V segment lost 7 bases, leaving 10 bases of the junction unmatched. The CDR3 has 15 residues. Via MiXCR, TCRdb re-called the reads, giving one row per CDR3 protein. The data contain about 220,000 distinct CDR3 sequences, 30% to 45% of them seen just once; the ten biggest clones take up 55% to 60%. This chain connects TRBV2 to TRBJ2-3; 7 bases align to TRBD2. The clonotype originates from a human donor in good health (CMV status not recorded). Some clones in this sample may be carry-over from other donors' samples. The specimen comprised CD8+ T cells from cultured PBMCs, sampled from culture after CMV antigen stimulation. The DNA of the CDR3 is TGTGCCAGCAAGATAGCGAACGGGGGGACAGATACGCAGTATTTT. Translating it yields CASKIANGGTDTQYF.